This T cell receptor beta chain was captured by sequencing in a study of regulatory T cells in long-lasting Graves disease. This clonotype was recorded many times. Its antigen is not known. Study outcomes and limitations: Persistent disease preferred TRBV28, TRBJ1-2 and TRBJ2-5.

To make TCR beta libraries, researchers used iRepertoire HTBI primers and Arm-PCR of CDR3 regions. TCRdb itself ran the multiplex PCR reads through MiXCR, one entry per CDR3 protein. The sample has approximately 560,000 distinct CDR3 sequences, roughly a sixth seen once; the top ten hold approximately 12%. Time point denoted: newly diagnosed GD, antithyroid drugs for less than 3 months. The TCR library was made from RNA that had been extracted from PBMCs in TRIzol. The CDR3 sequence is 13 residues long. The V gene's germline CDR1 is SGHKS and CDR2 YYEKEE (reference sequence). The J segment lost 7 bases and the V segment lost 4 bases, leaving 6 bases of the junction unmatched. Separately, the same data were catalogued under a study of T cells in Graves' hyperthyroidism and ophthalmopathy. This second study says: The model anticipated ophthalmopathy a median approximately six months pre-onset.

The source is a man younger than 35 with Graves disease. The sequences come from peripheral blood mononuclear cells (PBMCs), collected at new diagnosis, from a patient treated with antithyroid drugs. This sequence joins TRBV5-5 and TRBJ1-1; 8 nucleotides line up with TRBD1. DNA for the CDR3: TGTGCCAGCAGCCTCAGGACAGGGTTTGAAGCTTTCTTT. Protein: CASSLRTGFEAFF.